Below are 10 T cell receptor beta chains sequenced from a single sample in a study of STAT5B mutations in CD4+ large granular lymphocyte leukemia. TCRdb keeps only in-frame clones here, not all; method: immunoSEQ multiplex PCR. Altogether 25,000 to 30,000 clones are present, 79% being singletons, with the ten largest covering 6.2%. What was sequenced was CD4+ T cells from blood buffy coats. These receptor sequences come from a human donor in good health.

The V gene is TRBV2, the J gene TRBJ1-1; no reliable D call. The CDR3 is 13 amino acids. V was shortened by 7 bases and J by 7 bases, with 16 bases between the two germline ends. In germline, CDR1 is SNHLY, CDR2 FYNNEI. In DNA form, the CDR3 reads TGTGCCAGCATACTTATCGGAACGGGTGAAGCTTTCTTT. It yields the protein CASILIGTGEAFF.

The chain recombines TRBV4-3 with TRBJ1-2; no clear D gene. The germline V gene encodes CDR1 LGHNA and CDR2 YSLEER. The V and J ends lost 4 bases and 2 bases respectively, with 14 bases between them. The CDR3 spans 15 residues. Here the CDR3 reads CASSPQIGVNYGYTF. The CDR3 DNA reads as TGCGCCAGCAGCCCACAAATTGGGGTCAACTATGGCTACACCTTC.

The V and J genes are TRBV5-6 and TRBJ2-5; no firm D call. Trimming left V 0 bases short and J 5 bases short, with 2 bases between. The CDR3 runs 11 residues. The germline gives CDR1 SGHDT, CDR2 YYEEEE. In nucleotides, the CDR3 is TGTGCCAGCAGCTTGGTGGAGACCCAGTACTTC. It encodes CASSLVETQYF.

The chain recombines TRBV5-6 with TRBJ1-1; 8 bases are shared with TRBD1. The CDR3 totals 16 residues. The V gene end was trimmed by 4 bases and the J gene end by 3 bases; junction bases not matched to a gene: 11. Germline lookup yields CDR1 SGHDT and CDR2 YYEEEE. The CDR3 nucleotides read TGTGCCAGCAGCCCCGGGACAGGTTCCCCGTACACTGAAGCTTTCTTT. Its protein is CASSPGTGSPYTEAFF.

The chain joins TRBV9 to TRBJ1-3; 10 bases agree with TRBD1. V was clipped by 0 bases and J by 2 bases; unmatched bases: 5. Germline CDR1 and CDR2: SGDLS and YYNGEE. The CDR3 extends over 17 amino acids. The CDR3 coding sequence is TGTGCCAGCAGCGTAGATGACAGGGGGCCGACTGGAAACACCATATATTTT. Translating gives CASSVDDRGPTGNTIYF.

The CDR3 is CASSPLVGHTEAFF. The CDR3 region has the DNA TGTGCCAGCAGCCCCTTAGTAGGTCACACTGAAGCTTTCTTT. This chain connects TRBV7-8 to TRBJ1-1; D gene uncertain. V was clipped by 5 bases and J by 3 bases, with 13 bases between them. Germline CDR1 is SGHVS and CDR2 is FQNEAQ. The CDR3 extends over 14 amino acids.

The chain recombines TRBV5-1 with TRBJ2-1, with TRBD2 identical over 7 bases. This CDR3 comprises 14 residues. J gave up 10 bases and V 6 bases, and 13 bases lay outside the gene matches. Germline values: CDR1 SGHRS, CDR2 YFSETQ. This CDR3 is CASKLMTSKNEQFF. The CDR3 DNA is TGCGCCAGCAAGTTAATGACTAGCAAGAACGAGCAGTTCTTC.

The chain recombines TRBV7-9 with TRBJ2-6; TRBD2 might be the D (6 bases). This CDR3 spans 16 amino acids. Per the germline V gene, CDR1 is SEHNR and CDR2 is FQNEAQ (reference sequence). V was pared by 0 bases and J by 4 bases, with 10 bases between. The CDR3, as DNA: TGTGCCAGCAGCTTAGCGCGGGACCCCGGGGCCAACGTCCTGACTTTC. Translated: CASSLARDPGANVLTF.

This CDR3 is CATSRDQGNTKNIQYF. The CDR3 coding sequence is TGTGCCACCAGCAGAGATCAAGGGAACACCAAAAACATTCAGTACTTC. V is TRBV15 and J is TRBJ2-4; D is ambiguous. In germline, CDR1 is LNHNV, CDR2 YYDKDF (reference sequence). This CDR3 has 16 amino acids. V shed 0 bases and J shed 2 bases, with 11 bases lying between them.

The gene calls are TRBV4-3 and TRBJ1-1, with D unresolved. From germline, CDR1 is LGHNA and CDR2 YSLEER. CDR3 size: 15 residues. V was pared by 0 bases and J by 1 base, with 9 bases between. The CDR3 here is CASSQEGGTNTEAFF. The CDR3 DNA reads TGCGCCAGCAGCCAAGAAGGAGGAACGAACACTGAAGCTTTCTTT.